The 7 T cell receptor beta chains below all came from one sample that was sequenced in a study of T cell responses to AZD1222 COVID-19 vaccine. This table comes from immunoSEQ multiplex PCR, and its TCRdb copy is limited to in-frame clones, with some not included. This table has approximately 150,000 clones, about nine tenths appearing once. The specimen was peripheral blood, collected on day 0 of AZD1222 vaccination. The source of these receptors is an adult in good health.

The chain couples TRBV12-5 to TRBJ2-1; D is unclear. The CDR3 has 13 residues. V lost 1 base and J lost 6, with 7 bases in between. Germline assignment: CDR1 LGHNT and CDR2 FRNRAP. The CDR3 DNA is TGTGCTAGTGGTTTGGATAGCAGCAATGAGCAGTTCTTC. It is translated as CASGLDSSNEQFF.

This chain joins TRBV15 and TRBJ2-3; TRBD2 is a possible D gene (5 bases). Germline lookup yields CDR1 LNHNV and CDR2 YYDKDF (reference sequence). Trimming left V 5 bases short and J 5 bases short, with 11 bases between. The CDR3 consists of 13 residues. In DNA form, the CDR3 reads TGTGCCACCAGCTCGGTAGAGGGAGATACGCAGTATTTT. It specifies CATSSVEGDTQYF.

The rearrangement uses TRBV27 and TRBJ2-7; D remains ambiguous. The germline gives CDR1 MNHEY, CDR2 SMNVEV (reference sequence). V dropped 3 bases and J dropped 2 bases, with 8 bases sitting between them. The CDR3 contains 13 residues. The DNA of the CDR3 is TGTGCCAGCAGTTTCCCCTGGACCTACGAGCAGTACTTC. Translated, it gives CASSFPWTYEQYF.

This rearrangement joins TRBV6-5 to TRBJ1-1; the match to TRBD1 covers 7 bases. After removal of 2 bases from V and 5 bases from J, the junction contained 11 bases not matched to a gene. The germline gives CDR1 MNHEY, CDR2 SVGAGI. The CDR3 length is 16 residues. The CDR3 coding sequence is TGTGCCAGCAGTTACCCCGGCGGCAGGGGGAGGACTGAAGCTTTCTTT. Translating it yields CASSYPGGRGRTEAFF.

The chain is built from TRBV7-2 and TRBJ2-5; the match to TRBD2 covers 10 bases. Trimming took 5 bases from V and 2 from J; bases not matched to a gene: 2. The CDR3 consists of 14 residues. Germline loops: CDR1 SGHTA, CDR2 FQGNSA. The CDR3, as DNA: TGTGCCAGCAGCCTGACTAGCGGGCAAGAGACCCAGTACTTC. It translates to CASSLTSGQETQYF.

The chain carries TRBV6-2 or TRBV6-3 and TRBJ1-2; 8 bases are a match to TRBD1. CDR1 and CDR2 (germline): MNHEY, SVGEGT. Trimming took 5 bases from V and 8 from J; bases not matched to a gene: 7. CDR3 length equals 13 residues. The CDR3 sequence: CASSQTGERGYTF. DNA of the CDR3: TGTGCCAGCAGTCAGACAGGGGAGCGAGGCTACACCTTC.

The chain links TRBV27 to TRBJ1-4, with TRBD1 matching 11 bases. The germline V gene encodes CDR1 MNHEY and CDR2 SMNVEV (reference sequence). There are 17 residues in the CDR3. V lost 2 bases and J lost 8; bases outside the gene matches: 10. CDR3 in DNA: TGTGCCAGCAGTTTAAAAGGACAGGGGGCGCTCAGAGAAAAACTGTTTTTT. Translation gives CASSLKGQGALREKLFF.